These T cell receptor beta chains were read from a single sample in a study of CD8+ T cells in alopecia areata. TCRdb's table, derived via immunoSEQ multiplex PCR, lists solely in-frame clones and lacks some. The data show 110,000 to 150,000 clones, 62% seen once. Specimen: CD8+ T cells sorted from blood. The receptors originated from a human donor in good health. CDR3s include the opening cysteine and the closing phenylalanine or tryptophan. The D gene is left open where the match is weak. The size field is filled for only some rows; it gives once, few, many or a size class.

CASSVDSNEQFF	TGTGCCAGCAGCGTAGATAGCAATGAGCAGTTCTTC	few	TRBV9	TRBJ2-1	-
CSVEMRLAGGEQFF	TGCAGCGTTGAAATGAGACTAGCGGGGGGTGAGCAGTTCTTC	once	TRBV29-1	TRBJ2-1	TRBD2
CASSSGGSGETQYF	TGTGCCAGCAGTTCGGGCGGGAGCGGAGAGACCCAGTACTTC	few	TRBV27	TRBJ2-5	TRBD2
CASSFQLVDTQYF	TGCGCCAGCAGCTTCCAACTAGTAGATACGCAGTATTTT	-	TRBV5-1	TRBJ2-3	-
CASSYLHRLSGNTIYF	TGTGCCAGCAGTTATCTCCACAGGCTCTCTGGAAACACCATATATTTT	few	TRBV6-6	TRBJ1-3	-
CASSLLSVDNEQFF	TGCGCCAGCAGCTTGCTTTCAGTGGACAATGAGCAGTTCTTC	-	TRBV5-1	TRBJ2-1	-
CASSQALSNTGELFF	TGTGCCAGCAGCCAGGCACTTTCGAACACCGGGGAGCTGTTTTTT	-	TRBV7-9	TRBJ2-2	-
CASSQELQQAYEQYF	TGCGCCAGCAGCCAAGAGTTACAGCAAGCCTACGAGCAGTACTTC	-	TRBV4-1	TRBJ2-7	-
CSVEGLAGEAAYEQYF	TGCAGCGTTGAGGGGCTAGCGGGGGAGGCCGCCTACGAGCAGTACTTC	few	TRBV29-1	TRBJ2-7	TRBD2
CASSAPLGEETQYF	TGTGCCAGCAGCGCCCCACTTGGGGAAGAGACCCAGTACTTC	-	TRBV7-9	TRBJ2-5	-
CSVRSGLADTQYF	TGCAGCGTCCGATCAGGACTAGCCGATACGCAGTATTTT	few	TRBV29-1	TRBJ2-3	TRBD2
CASSWGQDTQYF	TGTGCCAGCAGCTGGGGGCAAGATACGCAGTATTTT	few	TRBV5-6	TRBJ2-3	-
CASSLNMNTEAFF	TGTGCCAGCAGTTTAAACATGAACACTGAAGCTTTCTTT	few	TRBV27	TRBJ1-1	-
CSVIPGGRESYEQYF	TGCAGCGTTATACCTGGCGGGAGGGAATCCTACGAGCAGTACTTC	once	TRBV29-1	TRBJ2-7	TRBD2
CASKGSYEQYF	TGTGCCAGCAAGGGATCCTACGAGCAGTACTTC	-	TRBV2	TRBJ2-7	-
CSVVAETYEQYF	TGCAGCGTTGTGGCGGAAACCTACGAGCAGTACTTC	-	TRBV29-1	TRBJ2-7	-
CASSSGPGSYGYTF	TGTGCCAGCAGTTCGGGACCGGGGAGCTATGGCTACACCTTC	-	TRBV11-2	TRBJ1-2	-
CASSMGDRLDTGELFF	TGTGCCAGTAGTATGGGGGACAGGTTAGACACCGGGGAGCTGTTTTTT	-	TRBV19	TRBJ2-2	TRBD1
CSVEGRGGSYNEQFF	TGCAGCGTTGAAGGCCGGGGAGGCTCCTACAATGAGCAGTTCTTC	-	TRBV29-1	TRBJ2-1	-
CASSFGGAGDEQFF	TGTGCCAGCAGCTTCGGCGGGGCTGGCGATGAGCAGTTCTTC	few	TRBV13	TRBJ2-1	-
CASSMAGSSYNEQFF	TGTGCCAGTAGTATGGCGGGAAGCTCCTACAATGAGCAGTTCTTC	-	TRBV19	TRBJ2-1	-
CAWSRAYEQYF	TGTGCCTGGAGTAGGGCCTACGAGCAGTACTTC	-	TRBV30	TRBJ2-7	-
CASSSTGGGETQYF	TGTGCCAGCAGCTCAACAGGGGGAGGCGAGACCCAGTACTTC	-	TRBV7-9	TRBJ2-5	TRBD1
CASLSSYNEQFF	TGTGCCAGTTTGAGCTCCTACAATGAGCAGTTCTTC	-	TRBV6-5	TRBJ2-1	-
CASSQGGSYNEQFF	TGTGCCAGCAGTCAAGGAGGGAGTTACAATGAGCAGTTCTTC	-	TRBV2	TRBJ2-1	-
CSVMGARRRSYEQYF	TGCAGCGTTATGGGGGCGCGCAGGCGGTCTTACGAGCAGTACTTC	-	TRBV29-1	TRBJ2-7	-
CASSPQGYTEAFF	TGCGCCAGCAGCCCCCAGGGGTACACTGAAGCTTTCTTT	few	TRBV4-1	TRBJ1-1	-
CASRPGGTTYNEQFF	TGTGCCAGCCGTCCCGGCGGGACCACCTACAATGAGCAGTTCTTC	-	TRBV13	TRBJ2-1	-
CSVVSQSGANVLTF	TGCAGCGTTGTGAGTCAGTCTGGGGCCAACGTCCTGACTTTC	once	TRBV29-1	TRBJ2-6	-